The 15 T cell receptor beta chains given below trace back to one sample, sequenced in a study of T-cell memory formation after mild COVID-19. TCRdb processed the 5' RACE reads anew with MiXCR; each CDR3 protein has one entry. The repertoire holds some 300,000 distinct CDR3 sequences, with less than 20% as singletons. The sequencing sample was made of PBMCs or a T cell subset sorted from them (not recorded which). The receptors originated from a young man who had mild COVID-19 (a few samples of this study predate the infection). Cell type and time point are not known.

The chain has TRBV24-1 and TRBJ2-7, with D tentatively TRBD2 (5 bases). Trimming removed 0 bases at V and 2 bases at J, with 10 bases between. CDR1 is KGHDR and CDR2 is SFDVKD in the germline V gene. The CDR3 extends over 15 amino acids. DNA of the CDR3: TGTGCCACCAGTGATTTGCAGACGGGGACCTACGAGCAGTACGTC. Translated, it gives CATSDLQTGTYEQYV.

In this sample, this clonotype turned up a few times. The rearrangement links TRBV12-3 or TRBV12-4 to TRBJ2-1; D ambiguous. CDR3 size: 14 residues. V lost 0 bases, J lost 5 bases, and 8 bases lay in between. CDR3 region: CASSLAGPNNEQFF. DNA for the CDR3: TGTGCCAGCAGTTTAGCAGGACCGAACAATGAGCAGTTCTTC.

A few counts support this clonotype. J is TRBJ1-4 and V is TRBV7-2; D might be TRBD1 (5 bases). There are 13 residues in the CDR3. CDR1 is SGHTA and CDR2 is FQGNSA in the germline V gene. The V end was cut by 5 bases, the J end by 7 bases, with 11 bases between. CDR3 coding DNA: TGTGCCAGCAGCCCCTGGGGCGGTGAAAAACTGTTTTTT. Protein product: CASSPWGGEKLFF.

The rearrangement uses TRBV12-3 or TRBV12-4 and TRBJ2-4; possible D gene TRBD2, 5 bases. Trimming left V 5 bases short and J 8 bases short, with 19 bases between. CDR3 length: 15 residues. CDR3: CASSPYKISRDIQYF. As DNA, the CDR3 is TGTGCCAGCAGTCCCTACAAGATCTCGAGGGACATTCAGTACTTC.

The J gene is TRBJ2-2, the V gene TRBV6-2 or TRBV6-3; D gene uncertain. Germline lookup yields CDR1 MNHEY and CDR2 SVGEGT. Trimming stripped 6 bases from V and 0 bases from J, with 8 bases between. The CDR3 runs 14 residues. The CDR3 sequence is CASSVSTNTGELFF. CDR3 nucleotides: TGTGCCAGCAGCGTCAGTACGAACACCGGGGAGCTGTTTTTT.

The chain links TRBV20-1 to TRBJ2-7; D may be TRBD1 (6 bases). Germline values: CDR1 DFQATT, CDR2 SNEGSKA (reference sequence). The CDR3 has 13 amino acids. V was trimmed by 4 bases and J by 3 bases, leaving 13 bases between them. The CDR3: CSATYSGDYEQYF. In DNA form, the CDR3 reads TGCAGTGCTACGTACTCAGGGGACTACGAGCAGTACTTC.

CDR3 in amino acids: CASSQVRNTGELFF. For the CDR3, the DNA is TGCGCCAGCAGCCAAGTCCGAAACACCGGGGAGCTGTTTTTT. The V and J genes are TRBV4-1 and TRBJ2-2, with D unresolved. This CDR3 comprises 14 residues. In germline, CDR1 is MGHRA, CDR2 YSYEKL. V lost 1 base, J lost 2 bases, and 5 bases lay in between.

This chain connects TRBV12-3 or TRBV12-4 to TRBJ2-2, with a tentative D call TRBD2 (5 bases). Trimming stripped 6 bases from V and 4 bases from J, with 12 bases between. The CDR3 spans 14 residues. The CDR3 nucleotides read TGTGCCAGCAGCCGAGCCCGGGGCACCGGGGAGCTGTTTTTT. Protein sequence: CASSRARGTGELFF.

This chain joins TRBV20-1 and TRBJ2-4; a weak D match, TRBD1 (6 bases). The CDR3 is 16 amino acids. Germline assignment: CDR1 DFQATT and CDR2 SNEGSKA (reference sequence). The V end was cut by 0 bases, the J end by 6 bases, with 18 bases between. CDR3 nucleotide sequence: TGCAGTGCTAGAGATATCAGGGGATCTTCCGGAAACATTCAGTACTTC. Its protein is CSARDIRGSSGNIQYF.

This CDR3 is CASRSSGGARDEQFF. CDR3 nucleotides: TGTGCCAGCAGATCCAGCGGGGGGGCACGCGATGAGCAGTTCTTC. The chain recombines TRBV28 with TRBJ2-1, with TRBD2 matching over 10 bases. Per germline, CDR1 MDHEN and CDR2 SYDVKM. The junction had 10 bases not matched to a gene; V was cut back by 6 bases and J by 8 bases. There are 15 residues in the CDR3.

V is TRBV5-1 and J is TRBJ1-1; 8 bases are shared with TRBD1. The CDR3 spans 15 residues. J lost 5 bases, V lost 4 bases, and 10 bases had no gene match. CDR1 is SGHRS and CDR2 is YFSETQ in the germline V gene. CDR3 sequence: CASSRINRGFTEAFF. DNA of the CDR3: TGCGCCAGCAGCCGGATAAACAGGGGGTTTACTGAAGCTTTCTTT.

This clonotype has just a few counts. This rearrangement joins TRBV5-5 to TRBJ1-6, with 8 bases matching TRBD1. From germline, CDR1 is SGHKS and CDR2 YYEKEE (reference sequence). V dropped 0 bases and J dropped 7; count of bases not matched to a gene: 6. CDR3 length equals 16 residues. CDR3 DNA sequence: TGTGCCAGCAGCTTGGGCCGACAGGGGTTGAATTCACCCCTCCACTTT. It specifies CASSLGRQGLNSPLHF.

The chain employs TRBV4-1 and TRBJ2-3; D is ambiguous. The CDR3 totals 16 residues. The V gene's germline CDR1 is MGHRA and CDR2 YSYEKL. Trimming pared 4 bases from V and 1 base from J, leaving 15 bases between. The CDR3 DNA sequence: TGCGCCAGCAGCCTCCGACAATTGCCAGGCACAGATACGCAGTATTTT. It yields the protein CASSLRQLPGTDTQYF.

J is TRBJ1-2 and V is TRBV12-3 or TRBV12-4; TRBD1 matches 7 bases. This CDR3 spans 13 amino acids. V was clipped by 3 bases and J by 7 bases; unmatched bases: 5. The CDR3: CASSLGTDPGYTF. The DNA for the CDR3 is TGTGCCAGCAGTTTGGGGACAGATCCTGGCTACACCTTC.

The chain recombines TRBV12-3 or TRBV12-4 with TRBJ2-7; D assignment may be TRBD1 or TRBD2 (5 bases each). V was pared by 1 base and J by 1 base, with 11 bases between. The CDR3 is 15 amino acids. CDR3 loop: CASSLDGTGSYEQYF. The CDR3 nucleotides read TGTGCCAGCAGTTTAGATGGGACGGGATCCTACGAGCAGTACTTC.